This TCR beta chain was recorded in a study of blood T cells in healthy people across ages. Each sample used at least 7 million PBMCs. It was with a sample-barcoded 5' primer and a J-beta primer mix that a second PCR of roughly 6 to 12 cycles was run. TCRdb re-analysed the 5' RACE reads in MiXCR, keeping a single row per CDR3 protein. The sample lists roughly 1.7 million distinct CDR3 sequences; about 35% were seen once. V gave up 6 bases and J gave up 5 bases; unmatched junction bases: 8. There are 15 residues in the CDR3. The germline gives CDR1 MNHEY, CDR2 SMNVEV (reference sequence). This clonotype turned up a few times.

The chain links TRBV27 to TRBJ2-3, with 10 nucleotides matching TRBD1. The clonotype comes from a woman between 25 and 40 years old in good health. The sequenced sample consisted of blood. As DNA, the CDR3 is TGTGCCAGCAGACCCGACAGGGGGCGCTTAGATACGCAGTATTTT. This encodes CASRPDRGRLDTQYF.